There are many counts of the clone carrying this TCR beta chain. These data come from a study of Graves' ophthalmopathy and Graves' hyperthyroidism. CDR1 is LGHNA and CDR2 is YNFKEQ in the germline V gene. The CDR3 is made up of 13 amino acids. Deletions cut 2 bases from V and 1 base from J, with 5 bases between. Amplified TCR beta CDR3 regions were obtained using RNA transcripts as template. First-round RT-PCR with HTBI primers preceded a second-round multiplex PCR. Using its own MiXCR run on the multiplex PCR reads, TCRdb lists one record per CDR3 protein. The data show about 210,000 distinct CDR3 sequences, around 30% seen once.

The source material was peripheral blood. The TCR originated in a man aged 50 or older with Graves' ophthalmopathy. This sequence joins TRBV4-2 and TRBJ2-5; D is ambiguous. Here the CDR3 reads CASSQYLQETQYF. The DNA of the CDR3 is TGTGCCAGCAGCCAATACCTCCAAGAGACCCAGTACTTC.